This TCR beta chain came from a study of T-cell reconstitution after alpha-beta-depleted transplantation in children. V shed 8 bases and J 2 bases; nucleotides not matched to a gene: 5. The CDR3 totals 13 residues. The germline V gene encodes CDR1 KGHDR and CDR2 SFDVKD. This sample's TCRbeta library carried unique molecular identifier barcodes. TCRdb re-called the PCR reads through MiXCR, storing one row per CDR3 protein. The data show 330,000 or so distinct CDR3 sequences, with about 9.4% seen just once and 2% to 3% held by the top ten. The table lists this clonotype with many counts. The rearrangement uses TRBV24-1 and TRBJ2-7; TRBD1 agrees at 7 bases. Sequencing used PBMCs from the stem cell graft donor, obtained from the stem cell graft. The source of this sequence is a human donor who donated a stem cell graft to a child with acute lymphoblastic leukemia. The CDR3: CATTQTGTYEQYF. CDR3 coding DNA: TGTGCCACCACCCAGACAGGGACCTACGAGCAGTACTTC.